Described below is a single TCR beta chain sequence and its context. Its antigen is not known. From the 5' RACE reads, TCRdb called clonotypes with MiXCR, one entry per CDR3 protein. The table includes over 500,000 distinct CDR3 sequences, less than 25% detected once. J lost 0 bases, V lost 0 bases, and 6 bases had no gene match. The CDR3 is 18 residues long. Per the germline V gene, CDR1 is SGHDT and CDR2 is YYEEEE. This specimen belongs to a study of identical twins. Notes on the study in general: Those out-of-frame alpha sequences shared by twins showed an excess of low generation probability.

This same sample was also part of a study on T cells expressing NK-cell markers. This second study says: Five or six of the donors carried dominant NKG2C+ clonotypes that took up roughly 1.0-7.5% of their CD8+ T cells. These clonotypes also led the CD3+CD56-NKG2C+ fraction in several donors. Evidence did not settle whether expanded NKG2C+ T cell clones targeted HCMV.

Sample: CD4+ T cells sorted from blood. The chain links TRBV5-6 to TRBJ2-6; 7 bases are shared with TRBD1. The receptor's source is a woman aged 18-29 years in good health. CDR3 loop: CASSLVDRSLSGANVLTF. CDR3 DNA: TGTGCCAGCAGCTTGGTGGACAGGAGCCTCTCTGGGGCCAACGTCCTGACTTTC.